This record covers a single TCR beta chain. Antigen: not known. At the time of sampling, donors were nominally healthy, though unrecorded immune exposures were likely. These data are taken from a study of cytomegalovirus exposure and HLA in healthy donors. Study-wide results and caveats: Later work showed greater clonal expansion in HLA-associated TCR beta chains than in equally common others.

It was with 60 Vbeta and 13 Jbeta primers that the PCR ran. The data were produced by immunoSEQ multiplex PCR, yet TCRdb's version contains in-frame clones alone and is incomplete. Seen here are tens of thousands of clones, roughly four fifths observed once, and the top ten hold around 6%. V lost 7 bases, J lost 2 bases, and 10 bases lay in between. The CDR3 covers 12 residues. The V gene's germline CDR1 is SQVTM and CDR2 ANQGSEA. The clonotype comes from a woman in her late teens or twenties in good health and CMV-seropositive. The chain recombines TRBV29-1 with TRBJ2-3; perhaps TRBD1 as D (5 bases). Material: PBMCs. CDR3 loop: CSANRNTDTQYF. The CDR3 DNA reads as TGCAGCGCGAACAGGAACACAGATACGCAGTATTTT.